Here is one TCR beta chain with its context. Method: immunoSEQ multiplex PCR; TCRdb's copy keeps in-frame clones and lacks some. Seen here are roughly 450,000 clones, 75% to 95% observed once, and the top ten hold 12%. Germline-derived CDR1 and CDR2 are SGHTA and FQGNSA. J lost 5 bases, V lost 5 bases, and 10 bases had no gene match. CDR3 length equals 16 residues. This entry comes from a study of Ad26.COV2.S vaccination and SARS-CoV-2 variants. Treatment described: some 20 received Ad26.COV2.S at low or high dose, single or two shots; roughly five received placebo; per-sample allocation not given. Vaccine and placebo recipients were sampled on day 63 after the first injection.

The chain couples TRBV7-2 to TRBJ2-2; 8 bases line up with TRBD1. This receptor was obtained from a person between 18 and 65 years old who received the Ad26.COV2.S COVID-19 vaccine or a placebo. Sequenced material: peripheral blood, taken in a trial of Ad26.COV2.S vaccine versus placebo. CDR3 DNA sequence: TGTGCCAGCAGCCATATGACAGGGGCTGGTACCGGGGAGCTGTTTTTT. Protein product: CASSHMTGAGTGELFF.